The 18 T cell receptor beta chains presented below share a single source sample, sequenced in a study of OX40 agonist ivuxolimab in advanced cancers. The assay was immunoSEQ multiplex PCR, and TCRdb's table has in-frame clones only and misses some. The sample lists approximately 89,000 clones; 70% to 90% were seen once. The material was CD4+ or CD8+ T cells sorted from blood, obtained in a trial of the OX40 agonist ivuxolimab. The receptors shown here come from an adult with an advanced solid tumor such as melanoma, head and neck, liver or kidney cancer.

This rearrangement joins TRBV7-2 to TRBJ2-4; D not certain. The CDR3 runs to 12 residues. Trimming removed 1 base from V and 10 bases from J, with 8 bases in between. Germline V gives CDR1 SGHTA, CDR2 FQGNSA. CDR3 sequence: CASSLVGTIQYF. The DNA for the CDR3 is TGTGCCAGCAGCTTAGTTGGCACAATTCAGTACTTC. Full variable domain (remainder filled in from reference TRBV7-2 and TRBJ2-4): GAGVSQSPSNKVTEKGKDVELRCDPISGHTALYWYRQSLGQGLEFLIYFQGNSAPDKSGLPSDRFSAERTGGSVSTLTIQRTQQEDSAVYLCASSLVGTIQYFGAGTRLSVL.

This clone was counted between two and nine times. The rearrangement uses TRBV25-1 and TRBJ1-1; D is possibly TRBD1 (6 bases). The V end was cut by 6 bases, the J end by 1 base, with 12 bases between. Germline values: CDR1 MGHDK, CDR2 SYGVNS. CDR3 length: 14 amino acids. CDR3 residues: CASSQGQGNTEAFF. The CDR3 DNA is TGTGCCAGCAGCCAGGGGCAGGGGAACACTGAAGCTTTCTTT.

The CDR3 bases are TGTGCCAGCAGTGAACGATGGGGGTTTGAGGAGACCCAGTACTTC. It encodes CASSERWGFEETQYF. The chain employs TRBV2 and TRBJ2-5, with D possibly called TRBD1 or TRBD2 (5 bases each). V was cut by 2 bases and J by 5 bases, with 15 bases left in between. The CDR3 length is 15 residues. Germline CDR1 is SNHLY and CDR2 is FYNNEI.

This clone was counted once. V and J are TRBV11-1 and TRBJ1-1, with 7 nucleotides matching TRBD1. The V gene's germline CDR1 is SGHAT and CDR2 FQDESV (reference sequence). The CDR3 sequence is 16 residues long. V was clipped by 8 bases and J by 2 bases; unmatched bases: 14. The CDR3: CASGHRGPVINTEAFF. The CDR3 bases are TGTGCCAGCGGACACAGGGGCCCAGTAATCAACACTGAAGCTTTCTTT.

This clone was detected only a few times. The CDR3 protein is CASSPWMNTEAFF. The CDR3 coding sequence is TGTGCCAGCAGTCCCTGGATGAACACTGAAGCTTTCTTT. This chain connects TRBV6-1 to TRBJ1-1, with no clear D. This CDR3 is built from 13 residues. CDR1 and CDR2 from the germline V gene are MNHNS and SASEGT. V was cut by 5 bases and J by 0 bases, with 7 bases left in between.

CDR3 nucleotides: TGTGCCAGCAGTCCGGGCAATGAGCAGTTCTTC. Translation gives CASSPGNEQFF. V and J are TRBV7-2 and TRBJ2-1; no clear D gene. This CDR3 comprises 11 residues. V dropped 6 bases and J dropped 6 bases, with 6 bases sitting between them. The germline V gene has CDR1 SGHTA and CDR2 FQGNSA.

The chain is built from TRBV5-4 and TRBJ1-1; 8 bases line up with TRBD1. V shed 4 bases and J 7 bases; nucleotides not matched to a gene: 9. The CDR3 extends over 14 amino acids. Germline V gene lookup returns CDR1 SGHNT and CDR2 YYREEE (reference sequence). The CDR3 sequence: CASSSSGQVHEAFF. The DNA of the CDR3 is TGTGCCAGCAGCAGCTCGGGACAGGTCCATGAAGCTTTCTTT. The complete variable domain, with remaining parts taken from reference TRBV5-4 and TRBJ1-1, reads ETGVTQSPTHLIKTRGQQVTLRCSSQSGHNTVSWYQQALGQGPQFIFQYYREEENGRGNFPPRFSGLQFPNYSSELNVNALELDDSALYLCASSSSGQVHEAFFGQGTRLTVV.

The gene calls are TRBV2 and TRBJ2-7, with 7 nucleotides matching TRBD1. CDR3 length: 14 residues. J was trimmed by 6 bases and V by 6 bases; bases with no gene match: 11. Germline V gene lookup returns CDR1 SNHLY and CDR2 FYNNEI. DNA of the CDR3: TGTGCCAGCAGCCCTCGGACAGGCGGTTCCGAGCAGTACTTC. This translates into CASSPRTGGSEQYF.

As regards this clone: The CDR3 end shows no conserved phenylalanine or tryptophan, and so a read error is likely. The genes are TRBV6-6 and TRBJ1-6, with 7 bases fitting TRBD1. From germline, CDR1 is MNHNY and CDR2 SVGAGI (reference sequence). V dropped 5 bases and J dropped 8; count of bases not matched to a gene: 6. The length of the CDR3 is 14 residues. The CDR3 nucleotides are TGTGCCAGCAGTATATCAGGGGGAGATTCACCCCTCCACCTT. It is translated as CASSISGGDSPLHL.

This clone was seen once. CDR3 coding DNA: TGTGCCAGCAGTTACCGACCCTGGTACGAGCAGTACTTC. Its translation is CASSYRPWYEQYF. The rearrangement joins TRBV6-5 to TRBJ2-7, with unresolved D. There are 13 residues in the CDR3. The germline V gene encodes CDR1 MNHEY and CDR2 SVGAGI. With 2 bases removed from V and 4 bases from J, the gap between germline ends came to 9 bases.

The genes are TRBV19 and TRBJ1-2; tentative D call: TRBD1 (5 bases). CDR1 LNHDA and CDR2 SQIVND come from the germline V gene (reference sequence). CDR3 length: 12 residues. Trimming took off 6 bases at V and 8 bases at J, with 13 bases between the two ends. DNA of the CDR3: TGTGCCAGTAGCCAAGAGGGGTTGGGCTACACCTTC. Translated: CASSQEGLGYTF.

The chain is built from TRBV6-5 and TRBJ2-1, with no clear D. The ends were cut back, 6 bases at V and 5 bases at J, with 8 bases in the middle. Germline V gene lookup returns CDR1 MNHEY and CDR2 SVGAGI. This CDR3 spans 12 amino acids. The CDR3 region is CASRHGDNEQFF. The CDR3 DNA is TGTGCCAGCAGACATGGGGACAATGAGCAGTTCTTC.

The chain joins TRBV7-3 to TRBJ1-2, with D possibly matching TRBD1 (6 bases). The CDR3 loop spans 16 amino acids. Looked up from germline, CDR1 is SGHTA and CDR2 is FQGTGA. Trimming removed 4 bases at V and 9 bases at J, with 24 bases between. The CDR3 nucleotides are TGTGCCAGCAGCTCGTACCAGGACAGCTCTATGGGGAGCTACACCTTC. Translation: CASSSYQDSSMGSYTF.

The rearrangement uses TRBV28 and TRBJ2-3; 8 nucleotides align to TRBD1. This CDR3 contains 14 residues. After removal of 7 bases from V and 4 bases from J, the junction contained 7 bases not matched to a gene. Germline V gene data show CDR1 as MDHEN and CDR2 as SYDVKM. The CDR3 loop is CASTTSTGADTQYF. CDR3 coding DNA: TGTGCCAGCACAACTTCGACAGGGGCAGATACGCAGTATTTT. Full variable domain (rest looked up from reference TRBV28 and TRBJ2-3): DVKVTQSSRYLVKRTGEKVFLECVQDMDHENMFWYRQDPGLGLRLIYFSYDVKMKEKGDIPEGYSVSREKKERFSLILESASTNQTSMYLCASTTSTGADTQYFGPGTRLTVL.

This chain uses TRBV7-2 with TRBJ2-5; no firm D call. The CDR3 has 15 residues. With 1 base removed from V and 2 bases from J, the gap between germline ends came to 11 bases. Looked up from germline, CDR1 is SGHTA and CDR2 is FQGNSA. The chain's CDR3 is CASSLVDRSQETQYF. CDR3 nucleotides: TGTGCCAGCAGCTTAGTAGATAGGTCTCAAGAGACCCAGTACTTC.

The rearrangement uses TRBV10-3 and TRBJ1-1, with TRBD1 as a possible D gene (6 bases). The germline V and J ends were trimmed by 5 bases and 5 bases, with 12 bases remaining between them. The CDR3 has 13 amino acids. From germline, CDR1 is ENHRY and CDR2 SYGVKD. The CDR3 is CAISQGPGTEAFF. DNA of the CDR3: TGTGCCATCAGTCAGGGGCCGGGGACTGAAGCTTTCTTT.

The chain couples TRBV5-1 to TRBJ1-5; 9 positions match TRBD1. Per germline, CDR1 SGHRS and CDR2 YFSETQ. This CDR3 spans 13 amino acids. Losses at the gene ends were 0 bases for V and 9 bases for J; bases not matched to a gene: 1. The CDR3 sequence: CASSLGGQGPQHF. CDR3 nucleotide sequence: TGCGCCAGCAGCTTGGGGGGACAGGGGCCCCAGCATTTT. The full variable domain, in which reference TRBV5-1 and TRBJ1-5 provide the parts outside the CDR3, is KAGVTQTPRYLIKTRGQQVTLSCSPISGHRSVSWYQQTPGQGLQFLFEYFSETQRNKGNFPGRFSGRQFSNSRSEMNVSTLELGDSALYLCASSLGGQGPQHFGDGTRLSIL.

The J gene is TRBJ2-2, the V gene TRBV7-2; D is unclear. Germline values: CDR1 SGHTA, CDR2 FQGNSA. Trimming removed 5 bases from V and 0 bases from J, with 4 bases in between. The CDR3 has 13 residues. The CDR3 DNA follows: TGTGCCAGCAGCACCCCGAACACCGGGGAGCTGTTTTTT. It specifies CASSTPNTGELFF.